The 13 T cell receptor beta chains in this list originate from one sample, sequenced in a study of post-analysis software for immune sequencing data. Study findings and constraints: The study found TRBV5-6, TRBV5-1 and TRBV20-1 among five or six TRBV segments more frequent in patients than controls.

These receptors are not linked to any known antigen. Carried by the TCR beta cDNA libraries were unique molecular identifiers. TCRdb recomputed calls from the PCR reads with MiXCR, one row per CDR3 protein. The data contain hundreds of thousands of distinct CDR3 sequences, around 50% of them seen just once; the ten biggest clones take up roughly 4.4%. Material: blood. The receptors derive from a girl aged 10-17 years with multiple sclerosis.

This clonotype showed up just a few times. The V gene is TRBV3-1, the J gene TRBJ1-1, with 8 bases fitting TRBD1. In germline, CDR1 is LGHDT, CDR2 YNNKEL (reference sequence). Trimming took 3 bases from V and 4 from J; bases not matched to a gene: 4. CDR3 length: 14 amino acids. DNA of the CDR3: TGTGCCAGCAGCCATGCAGGGGGCGGCACTGAAGCTTTCTTT. Encoded protein: CASSHAGGGTEAFF.

This sequence joins TRBV5-6 and TRBJ2-4; D is uncertain. Looked up from germline, CDR1 is SGHDT and CDR2 is YYEEEE. V lost 2 bases and J 0 bases, leaving 9 bases between the germline ends. This CDR3 is built from 15 residues. The CDR3 is CASSLRALAKNIQYF. The CDR3 coding sequence is TGTGCCAGCAGCTTAAGAGCTCTAGCCAAAAACATTCAGTACTTC.

Concerning this clonotype: The germline gene is not matched at one end of the junction; a read error may be the cause. The chain recombines TRBV6-4 with TRBJ2-1; the D gene could be TRBD1 or TRBD2 (5 bases each). The CDR3 is made up of 16 amino acids. CDR1 and CDR2 from the germline V gene are MRHNA and SNTAGT. The CDR3 DNA sequence: TGTGCCAGCAGTGACTCAGGGCAGGGACCCTACAATGGGCAGTTCTTC. Protein product: CASSDSGQGPYNGQFF.

The chain combines TRBV2 with TRBJ2-1; the D call may be TRBD1 or TRBD2 (6 bases each). Trimming removed 6 bases from V and 4 bases from J, with 13 bases in between. The CDR3 extends over 14 amino acids. From germline, CDR1 is SNHLY and CDR2 FYNNEI. CDR3 nucleotides: TGTGCCAGCAGGGGATTAGGGGGGTACAATGAGCAGTTCTTC. Residues: CASRGLGGYNEQFF.

This clonotype came up many times. The J gene is TRBJ2-7, the V gene TRBV5-1, with 7 bases lining up with TRBD2. The CDR3 runs 16 residues. J lost 3 bases, V lost 4 bases, and 13 bases had no gene match. Germline values: CDR1 SGHRS, CDR2 YFSETQ. In DNA, the CDR3 is TGCGCCAGCAGCGTACCCATAAGCGGGACCTACTACGAGCAGTACTTC. Its translation is CASSVPISGTYYEQYF. The full variable domain, completed using reference TRBV5-1 and TRBJ2-7, is KAGVTQTPRYLIKTRGQQVTLSCSPISGHRSVSWYQQTPGQGLQFLFEYFSETQRNKGNFPGRFSGRQFSNSRSEMNVSTLELGDSALYLCASSVPISGTYYEQYFGPGTRLTVT.

The V call is TRBV6-1, the J call TRBJ2-5; 8 bases line up with TRBD1. Gene TRBJ2-7 matches the end of the DNA better, so the J call may be wrong. The germline V gene encodes CDR1 MNHNS and CDR2 SASEGT. The CDR3 length is 16 residues. The CDR3 protein is CASSETQGAQVNEQYF. The CDR3 bases are TGTGCCAGCAGTGAAACCCAGGGGGCGCAGGTCAACGAGCAGTACTTC.

The V and J genes are TRBV7-2 and TRBJ1-5, with TRBD1 matching over 7 bases. The length of the CDR3 is 14 residues. Germline lookup yields CDR1 SGHTA and CDR2 FQGNSA. The ends lost 5 bases at V and 0 bases at J; junction bases unmatched: 1. The CDR3 nucleotides are TGTGCCAGCAGCCGGGACAGTAGCAATCAGCCCCAGCATTTT. It is translated as CASSRDSSNQPQHF.

The chain links TRBV15 to TRBJ1-2; possible D gene TRBD1, 6 bases. CDR1 LNHNV and CDR2 YYDKDF come from the germline V gene (reference sequence). Trimming cost V 2 bases and J 6 bases, with 22 bases left between them. The CDR3 is made up of 17 amino acids. DNA of the CDR3: TGTGCCACCAGCAGATTATCCGCGGGGGGCGCGTTCGATGGCTACACCTTC. It specifies CATSRLSAGGAFDGYTF.

The DNA for the CDR3 is TGTGCCAGCAGCCGGACAGAATCGGGGCAGTCCACCGATACGCAGTATTTT. Protein product: CASSRTESGQSTDTQYF. The chain joins TRBV11-1 to TRBJ2-3, with a tentative D call TRBD1 (6 bases). V lost 5 bases to trimming and J lost 6 bases, with 24 bases between them. This CDR3 is built from 17 residues. In germline, CDR1 is SGHAT, CDR2 FQDESV (reference sequence). Combining the CDR3 with reference TRBV11-1 and TRBJ2-3 gives the whole variable domain EAEVAQSPRYKITEKSQAVAFWCDPISGHATLYWYRQILGQGPELLVQFQDESVVDDSQLPKDRFSAERLKGVDSTLKIQPAELGDSAMYLCASSRTESGQSTDTQYFGPGTRLTVL.

V usage is TRBV20-1 and J usage is TRBJ2-7, with 8 positions matching TRBD2. This CDR3 is built from 15 residues. Germline CDR1 and CDR2: DFQATT and SNEGSKA (reference sequence). The V gene end was trimmed by 3 bases and the J gene end by 4 bases; junction bases not matched to a gene: 11. The CDR3 sequence: CSASQRAGARYEQYF. CDR3 DNA: TGCAGTGCTAGCCAACGAGCGGGAGCTAGGTACGAGCAGTACTTC.

J is TRBJ1-5 and V is TRBV20-1; TRBD1 matches 8 bases. The CDR3 runs to 13 residues. Germline CDR1 is DFQATT and CDR2 is SNEGSKA (reference sequence). The V gene end was trimmed by 6 bases and the J gene end by 3 bases; junction bases not matched to a gene: 4. As DNA, the CDR3 is TGCAGTGCCCCGACAGGGGTCAATCAGCCCCAGCATTTT. It translates to CSAPTGVNQPQHF.

The chain links TRBV29-1 to TRBJ2-3; unclear D gene. CDR1 is SQVTM, CDR2 ANQGSEA, per germline. V lost 4 bases and J lost 6, with 11 bases in between. The CDR3 sequence is 12 residues long. The CDR3 nucleotides are TGCAGCGTTGCTCCCGGATCGGATACGCAGTATTTT. As protein: CSVAPGSDTQYF.

J is TRBJ1-2 and V is TRBV15; a weak D match, TRBD1 (5 bases). Deletions cut 4 bases from V and 5 bases from J, with 11 bases between. The CDR3 runs 13 residues. Germline CDR1 and CDR2: LNHNV and YYDKDF (reference sequence). The DNA for the CDR3 is TGTGCCACCAGCACAGCCGGGGGATATGGCTACACCTTC. The encoded protein is CATSTAGGYGYTF.